This TCR beta chain is drawn from a study of control samples from healthy donors and cancer patients. The CDR3 totals 15 residues. CDR1 and CDR2 from the germline V gene are SGHTA and FQGNSA. V gave up 3 bases and J gave up 6 bases; unmatched junction bases: 8. Repertoires were generated with immunoSEQ multiplex PCR, while TCRdb's copy carries only in-frame clones and drops some. Of approximately 69,000 clones in the sample, around nine tenths are singletons; the top ten hold around 5.1%. The TCR originated in a man aged 55-75 years with colorectal cancer. The genes are TRBV7-2 and TRBJ1-5; 7 nucleotides line up with TRBD1. Sample: PBMCs. The CDR3 coding sequence is TGTGCCAGCAGCTTTACCGGGACAGTTGTTCAGCCCCAGCATTTT. Translating it yields CASSFTGTVVQPQHF.